One and the same sample provided the 18 T cell receptor beta chains below, sequenced in a study of cytomegalovirus exposure and HLA in healthy donors. The PCR was carried out with 60 Vbeta primers and 13 Jbeta primers. Method: immunoSEQ multiplex PCR; TCRdb's copy keeps in-frame clones and lacks some. The sample carries approximately 150,000 clones, approximately 60% recorded once. Sequencing was performed on PBMCs. These receptors were collected from a woman aged 60-70 years in good health and CMV-seropositive.

This rearrangement joins TRBV4-3 to TRBJ2-3; 9 nucleotides line up with TRBD2. Unmatched junction bases numbered 0, after V lost 2 bases and J lost 0 bases. Germline CDR1 reads LGHNA; CDR2 reads YSLEER. There are 15 residues in the CDR3. The CDR3 DNA sequence: TGCGCCAGCAGCCAAAGCGGGAGGAGCACAGATACGCAGTATTTT. Residues: CASSQSGRSTDTQYF.

The chain uses TRBV2 and TRBJ2-1; 8 bases match TRBD2. V dropped 7 bases and J dropped 6; count of bases not matched to a gene: 11. Germline CDR1 reads SNHLY; CDR2 reads FYNNEI. The CDR3 totals 15 residues. CDR3 residues: CASTQAGVAGNEQFF. The CDR3 coding sequence is TGTGCCAGCACCCAAGCGGGAGTGGCTGGCAATGAGCAGTTCTTC.

The V call is TRBV6-6, the J call TRBJ2-1; D unresolved. Germline CDR1 MNHNY, CDR2 SVGAGI (reference sequence). The CDR3 covers 15 residues. The V and J ends lost 2 bases and 7 bases respectively, with 15 bases between them. CDR3 residues: CASSYESASLNEQFF. The CDR3 nucleotides read TGTGCCAGCAGTTACGAATCGGCTAGTCTTAATGAGCAGTTCTTC.

The V gene is TRBV9, the J gene TRBJ2-5, with 8 bases that match TRBD2. V gave up 0 bases and J gave up 4 bases; unmatched junction bases: 5. The CDR3 is 15 residues long. Germline CDR1 is SGDLS and CDR2 is YYNGEE. CDR3 loop: CASSVGAGVAETQYF. The DNA of the CDR3 is TGTGCCAGCAGCGTAGGAGCGGGAGTAGCAGAGACCCAGTACTTC.

This clone was picked up a small number of times. This chain connects TRBV5-4 to TRBJ2-5; D is perhaps TRBD1 (6 bases). The V end was cut by 5 bases, the J end by 0 bases, with 14 bases between. CDR3 size: 15 residues. The germline V gene encodes CDR1 SGHNT and CDR2 YYREEE (reference sequence). In nucleotides, the CDR3 is TGTGCCAGCAGTTCGCAGGGGCCCCACCAAGAGACCCAGTACTTC. This translates into CASSSQGPHQETQYF.

The V call is TRBV5-1, the J call TRBJ2-1; TRBD2 aligns across 8 bases. Trimming at V came to 1 base and at J to 1 base, leaving 7 bases not matched to a gene. Germline V CDR1 and CDR2: SGHRS, YFSETQ. This CDR3 has 17 amino acids. CDR3 sequence: CASSLRAGGDSYNEQFF. The CDR3 bases are TGCGCCAGCAGCTTGCGGGCGGGAGGCGATTCCTACAATGAGCAGTTCTTC.

The chain joins TRBV9 to TRBJ2-5; D unclear. CDR1 SGDLS and CDR2 YYNGEE come from the germline V gene. V lost 1 base to trimming and J lost 2 bases, with 6 bases between them. The length of the CDR3 is 13 residues. CDR3: CASSVSQQETQYF. CDR3 DNA sequence: TGTGCCAGCAGCGTAAGCCAACAAGAGACCCAGTACTTC. Full variable domain (remainder filled in from reference TRBV9 and TRBJ2-5): DSGVTQTPKHLITATGQRVTLRCSPRSGDLSVYWYQQSLDQGLQFLIQYYNGEERAKGNILERFSAQQFPDLHSELNLSSLELGDSALYFCASSVSQQETQYFGPGTRLLVL.

The V and J genes are TRBV5-4 and TRBJ1-3, with 10 bases identical to TRBD1. Germline CDR1 and CDR2: SGHNT and YYREEE (reference sequence). With 0 bases clipped from V and 5 bases from J, the junction kept 2 bases outside the gene matches. CDR3 size: 15 residues. CDR3 in amino acids: CASSLGTGGRNTIYF. The CDR3 region has the DNA TGTGCCAGCAGCTTGGGGACAGGGGGACGAAACACCATATATTTT.

The gene calls are TRBV4-1 and TRBJ2-3, with 9 bases identical to TRBD2. This CDR3 comprises 16 residues. Germline trimming cut 1 base from V and 4 bases from J; bases unmatched to any gene: 6. The germline CDR1 and CDR2 sequences are MGHRA and YSYEKL. The CDR3 region is CASSQVASGTADTQYF. The CDR3 nucleotides read TGCGCCAGCAGCCAAGTTGCTAGCGGGACCGCAGATACGCAGTATTTT.

The J gene is TRBJ1-5, the V gene TRBV5-3; 9 bases are a match to TRBD1. TRBV5-3 is marked as an open reading frame, function uncertain. CDR3 length equals 15 residues. The trim removed 4 bases at V and 4 bases at J, leaving 6 bases unmatched. This CDR3 is CARSGWDRANQPQHF. The CDR3 bases are TGTGCCAGAAGCGGATGGGACAGGGCAAATCAGCCCCAGCATTTT.

V usage is TRBV4-1 and J usage is TRBJ1-2, with 10 bases lining up with TRBD1. CDR3 size: 15 residues. V dropped 0 bases and J dropped 4; count of bases not matched to a gene: 2. The germline V gene encodes CDR1 MGHRA and CDR2 YSYEKL. The CDR3 DNA reads TGCGCCAGCAGCCAAGATCGGGACAGGGGCTATGGCTACACCTTC. Its translation is CASSQDRDRGYGYTF.

The chain is built from TRBV4-2 and TRBJ2-7, with D perhaps TRBD1 (6 bases). CDR1 is LGHNA and CDR2 is YNFKEQ in the germline V gene. V lost 0 bases to trimming and J lost 2 bases, with 14 bases between them. The CDR3 runs to 16 residues. DNA of the CDR3: TGTGCCAGCAGCCAAGAAGGGACAAGACCTACCTACGAGCAGTACTTC. As protein: CASSQEGTRPTYEQYF.

This chain links TRBV15 with TRBJ2-4, with TRBD1 identical over 9 bases. This CDR3 is 13 amino acids long. Germline loops: CDR1 LNHNV, CDR2 YYDKDF (reference sequence). Trimming cost V 9 bases and J 6 bases; bases outside gene matches: 6. The CDR3 nucleotides are TGTGCCACGAGTCACAGGGGGCCAAACATTCAGTACTTC. It translates to CATSHRGPNIQYF.

This rearrangement joins TRBV19 to TRBJ1-1; 8 nucleotides agree with TRBD1. This CDR3 comprises 16 residues. Germline V CDR1 and CDR2: LNHDA, SQIVND (reference sequence). The J segment lost 1 base and the V segment lost 6 bases, leaving 10 bases of the junction unmatched. The CDR3 nucleotides are TGTGCCAGTAGCCCGCGGGACAGGAGCCCGAACACTGAAGCTTTCTTT. It is translated as CASSPRDRSPNTEAFF. The full variable domain, with the rest looked up from reference TRBV19 and TRBJ1-1, is DGGITQSPKYLFRKEGQNVTLSCEQNLNHDAMYWYRQDPGQGLRLIYYSQIVNDFQKGDIAEGYSVSREKKESFPLTVTSAQKNPTAFYLCASSPRDRSPNTEAFFGQGTRLTVV.

This sequence joins TRBV14 and TRBJ2-1; tentative D call: TRBD2 (5 bases). V lost 0 bases and J lost 13, with 16 bases in between. The CDR3 is 14 amino acids. CDR1 and CDR2 from the germline V gene are SGHDN and FVKESK. The CDR3 region is CASSQEVDSALQFF. The CDR3 bases are TGTGCCAGCAGCCAAGAGGTTGATAGCGCCCTTCAGTTCTTC.

This clone was seen once. V usage is TRBV19 and J usage is TRBJ2-5; 7 nucleotides agree with TRBD2. There are 14 residues in the CDR3. Germline CDR1 reads LNHDA; CDR2 reads SQIVND (reference sequence). J lost 1 base, V lost 3 bases, and 2 bases had no gene match. Here the CDR3 DNA reads TGTGCCAGTAGTATTGGGGGGGGCCAAGAGACCCAGTACTTC. As protein: CASSIGGGQETQYF. The full variable domain, rest sourced from reference TRBV19 and TRBJ2-5, is DGGITQSPKYLFRKEGQNVTLSCEQNLNHDAMYWYRQDPGQGLRLIYYSQIVNDFQKGDIAEGYSVSREKKESFPLTVTSAQKNPTAFYLCASSIGGGQETQYFGPGTRLLVL.

On this clone itself: Other DNA sequences within the sample encode an identical CDR3. The chain is built from TRBV5-1 and TRBJ2-3; tentative D call: TRBD2 (6 bases). The CDR3 has 14 residues. Trimming pared 0 bases from V and 1 base from J, leaving 6 bases between. Germline V CDR1 and CDR2: SGHRS, YFSETQ. CDR3 sequence (DNA): TGCGCCAGCAGCTTGGGGGGGGGCACAGATACGCAGTATTTT. This codes for CASSLGGGTDTQYF.

The chain carries TRBV18 and TRBJ1-4, with D tentatively TRBD1 (5 bases). The CDR3 is 17 residues long. The V end was cut by 0 bases, the J end by 6 bases, with 17 bases between. The V gene's germline CDR1 is KGHSH and CDR2 LQKENI. CDR3 coding DNA: TGTGCCAGCTCACCACCGGCAGGGTCCGAAGGGGATGAAAAACTGTTTTTT. It codes for CASSPPAGSEGDEKLFF.